The rows below give T cell receptor beta chains drawn from one sample of a study of T cell responses to AZD1222 COVID-19 vaccine. Profiled with immunoSEQ multiplex PCR; TCRdb holds only in-frame clones, not every one. The repertoire holds around 100,000 clones, with less than 95% as singletons. The sequences come from peripheral blood, collected on day 0 of AZD1222 vaccination. These receptors originate from an adult in good health. CDR3s include the opening cysteine and the closing phenylalanine or tryptophan. Fields, in order: J gene, D gene, clone size, V gene, CDR3 protein, CDR3 DNA. A D gene is named only where the DNA matches it firmly. Size is omitted from some rows. Given values are once, few, many or a class for expanded clones.

TRBJ2-3 - - TRBV21-1 CASSEPRDRGANSTDTQYF TGTGCCAGCAGCGAACCACGGGACAGGGGGGCAAACAGCACAGATACGCAGTATTTT
TRBJ1-5 - - TRBV2 CASSDRDQPQHF TGTGCCAGCAGTGACAGGGATCAGCCCCAGCATTTT
TRBJ2-1 - - TRBV12-3/TRBV12-4 CASSWEAYNEQFF TGTGCCAGCAGTTGGGAGGCCTACAATGAGCAGTTCTTC
TRBJ2-5 TRBD2 - TRBV18 CASSFSGGRQETQYF TGTGCCAGCTCATTTAGCGGGGGACGACAAGAGACCCAGTACTTC
TRBJ1-1 TRBD1 - TRBV5-8 CASSLRDRYTEAFF TGTGCCAGCAGCTTGAGGGACAGATACACTGAAGCTTTCTTT
TRBJ1-4 TRBD1 once TRBV19 CASSWTGENEKLFF TGTGCCAGTAGTTGGACAGGGGAAAATGAAAAACTGTTTTTT
TRBJ2-7 - - TRBV28 CASSLFLGEQYF TGTGCCAGCAGTTTATTCCTCGGCGAGCAGTACTTC
TRBJ1-2 - - TRBV3-1/TRBV3-2 CASSPTGGAGGYTF TGTGCCAGCAGCCCTACGGGGGGCGCGGGTGGCTACACCTTC
TRBJ2-2 - few TRBV5-4 CASRIGGNTGELFF TGTGCCAGCAGAATTGGCGGGAACACCGGGGAGCTGTTTTTT
TRBJ2-3 TRBD2 - TRBV14 CASSQDEAGGTDTQYF TGTGCCAGCAGCCAAGATGAAGCGGGGGGTACAGATACGCAGTATTTT
TRBJ2-1 - - TRBV27 CASTALARYNEQFF TGTGCCAGCACCGCCCTGGCTCGATACAATGAGCAGTTCTTC
TRBJ2-1 - - TRBV27 CASSFSSEGKEQFF TGTGCCAGCAGTTTTTCCTCCGAGGGGAAAGAGCAGTTCTTC
TRBJ1-1 TRBD1 - TRBV19 CASRAQGDGVKAFF TGTGCCAGTAGGGCCCAGGGGGATGGGGTGAAAGCTTTCTTT
TRBJ1-2 - - TRBV9 CASSVGVKEGYTF TGTGCCAGCAGCGTAGGGGTGAAAGAGGGCTACACCTTC
TRBJ2-1 - - TRBV12-3/TRBV12-4 CASSADISNEQFF TGTGCCAGCAGTGCCGACATCTCGAATGAGCAGTTCTTC
TRBJ1-2 - - TRBV6-1 CASSDEGYGYTF TGTGCCAGCAGTGACGAGGGGTATGGCTACACCTTC
TRBJ1-5 TRBD1 - TRBV7-2 CASSPDRGSQPQHF TGTGCCAGCAGCCCGGACAGGGGGAGTCAGCCCCAGCATTTT
TRBJ2-3 TRBD2 - TRBV6-5 CASRIEAGRSDTQYF TGTGCCAGCAGGATCGAAGCGGGGAGGTCAGATACGCAGTATTTT
TRBJ1-1 - few TRBV6-5 CASRDNQGIEAFF TGTGCCAGCAGAGACAACCAAGGAATTGAAGCTTTCTTT
TRBJ2-7 - - TRBV2 CASGGVDEQYF TGTGCCAGCGGAGGGGTGGACGAGCAGTACTTC